A selection of T cell receptor beta chains follows, all from one sample in a study of OX40 agonist ivuxolimab in advanced cancers. Sequencing used immunoSEQ multiplex PCR; TCRdb keeps in-frame clones, though not all of them. The sample lists just over 50,000 clones, around 77% occurring once. The specimen was CD4+ or CD8+ T cells sorted from blood, collected in a trial of the OX40 agonist ivuxolimab. The receptors derive from an adult with an advanced solid tumor such as melanoma, head and neck, liver or kidney cancer. CDR3s include the opening cysteine and the closing phenylalanine or tryptophan. The D gene is left open where the match is weak. Not all rows give a size; the values are once, few, many and, for expanded clones, a class.

CASSSRLAVLGETQYF | TGCGCCAGCAGCTCCCGACTAGCGGTCTTGGGAGAGACCCAGTACTTC | TRBV5-1 | TRBD2 | NA | TRBJ2-5
CASSGGDSSGNTIYF | TGCGCCAGCAGCGGAGGGGACAGCTCTGGAAACACCATATATTTT | TRBV5-1 | TRBD1 | NA | TRBJ1-3
CASNLPGVKLFF | TGTGCCAGTAACCTTCCTGGCGTAAAACTGTTTTTT | TRBV12-1 | NA | NA | TRBJ1-4
CASSGTGTAGNTIYF | TGTGCCAGCAGCGGAACCGGGACAGCTGGAAACACCATATATTTT | TRBV11-3 | TRBD1 | NA | TRBJ1-3
CASSLDRIEQFF | TGTGCCAGCAGCTTAGATCGCATTGAGCAGTTCTTC | TRBV7-2 | NA | NA | TRBJ2-1
CASSHPWTALAKNIQYF | TGCGCCAGCAGCCATCCCTGGACAGCCTTAGCCAAAAACATTCAGTACTTC | TRBV4-1 | NA | NA | TRBJ2-4
CASSQGEGRTQYF | TGCGCCAGCAGCCAGGGGGAGGGCCGGACCCAGTACTTC | TRBV10-1 | NA | NA | TRBJ2-5
CASSQISRTFNEQFF | TGCGCCAGCAGCCAGATTTCTAGGACCTTCAATGAGCAGTTCTTC | TRBV4-1 | NA | NA | TRBJ2-1
CASSLGLAEEGNIQYF | TGCGCCAGCAGCTTGGGACTAGCGGAGGAGGGAAACATTCAGTACTTC | TRBV5-1 | TRBD2 | NA | TRBJ2-4
CASSLVPIGLGSYEQYF | TGCGCCAGCAGCTTGGTCCCCATCGGTTTGGGATCCTACGAGCAGTACTTC | TRBV5-1 | NA | NA | TRBJ2-7
CASSIGGVQETQYF | TGCGCCAGCAGCATTGGTGGCGTCCAAGAGACCCAGTACTTC | TRBV5-1 | NA | NA | TRBJ2-5
CASSPTGPYGYTF | TGTGCCAGCAGCCCGACAGGGCCCTATGGCTACACCTTC | TRBV14 | TRBD1 | NA | TRBJ1-2
CASSFTGGGTEAFF | TGTGCCAGCAGCTTCACAGGGGGCGGGACTGAAGCTTTCTTT | TRBV7-3 | TRBD1 | NA | TRBJ1-1
CASTPAWGRGTDTQYF | TGTGCCAGTACCCCGGCTTGGGGGAGAGGAACAGATACGCAGTATTTT | TRBV19 | NA | few | TRBJ2-3
CASSLDGRGHTDAQYF | TGTGCCAGCAGCTTAGATGGCAGGGGGCACACAGATGCGCAGTATTTT | TRBV7-6 | TRBD1 | NA | TRBJ2-3
CASSAHRDRAGANYGYTF | TGTGCCAGCAGCGCGCACCGGGACAGGGCGGGTGCTAACTATGGCTACACCTTC | TRBV9 | TRBD1 | NA | TRBJ1-2
CASLTHGTSVEQYF | TGTGCCAGCCTTACTCACGGGACTAGCGTCGAGCAGTACTTC | TRBV2 | TRBD2 | few | TRBJ2-7
CASRLTGGLETQYF | TGTGCCAGTAGACTCACAGGGGGTTTGGAGACCCAGTACTTC | TRBV19 | TRBD1 | NA | TRBJ2-5
CASSPDRVGGELFF | TGTGCCAGCAGCCCCGACAGGGTGGGCGGGGAGCTGTTTTTT | TRBV11-2 | TRBD1 | NA | TRBJ2-2
CASSRPGLAGYEQFF | TGTGCCAGCAGCCGCCCGGGACTAGCGGGTTATGAGCAGTTCTTC | TRBV27 | TRBD2 | NA | TRBJ2-1
CASSPSTFNEQFF | TGTGCCAGCAGCCCGTCGACCTTTAATGAGCAGTTCTTC | TRBV7-9 | NA | NA | TRBJ2-1
CASSYTGDYYNEQFF | TGCGCCAGCAGCTACACAGGGGACTACTACAATGAGCAGTTCTTC | TRBV5-1 | NA | NA | TRBJ2-1
CASSLYLGTEAFF | TGTGCCAGCAGCTTGTACCTTGGGACTGAAGCTTTCTTT | TRBV5-4 | NA | NA | TRBJ1-1
CASSYSYQNTEAFF | TGTGCCAGCAGTTACTCGTACCAGAACACTGAAGCTTTCTTT | TRBV6-5 | NA | NA | TRBJ1-1
CASSSTSGIEETQYF | TGTGCCAGCAGCTCCACCAGCGGTATCGAAGAGACCCAGTACTTC | TRBV7-8 | NA | NA | TRBJ2-5
CAWSDVGRNSPLHF | TGTGCCTGGAGTGATGTCGGAAGAAATTCACCCCTCCACTTT | TRBV30 | NA | NA | TRBJ1-6
CASRRGKNEKLFF | TGTGCCAGCAGAAGGGGAAAGAATGAAAAACTGTTTTTT | TRBV6-6 | NA | once | TRBJ1-4
CAWSVRENQPQHF | TGTGCCTGGAGTGTACGGGAAAATCAGCCCCAGCATTTT | TRBV30 | NA | NA | TRBJ1-5
CASRQTGSPSSPLHF | TGTGCCAGCAGACAAACCGGGAGCCCCAGCTCACCCCTCCACTTT | TRBV6-5 | NA | NA | TRBJ1-6
CASSLLRGEAFF | TGTGCCAGCAGCTTATTGCGGGGTGAAGCTTTCTTT | TRBV11-2 | NA | medium-sized | TRBJ1-1
CASSLHRESGYTF | TGTGCCAGCAGCTTACACAGGGAGTCTGGCTACACCTTC | TRBV7-2 | NA | NA | TRBJ1-2
CASSLRGYNSPLHF | TGTGCCAGCAGCTTGCGGGGTTACAATTCACCCCTCCACTTT | TRBV5-8 | NA | medium-sized | TRBJ1-6
CASSLEAVDTGELFF | TGCGCCAGCAGCCTTGAGGCTGTCGACACCGGGGAGCTGTTTTTT | TRBV5-1 | NA | NA | TRBJ2-2
CASSPLARSSNEQFF | TGTGCCAGTAGCCCCCTGGCTAGATCGTCCAATGAGCAGTTCTTC | TRBV19 | NA | NA | TRBJ2-1
CSVEVTGSNNEKLFF | TGCAGCGTTGAAGTAACAGGCAGCAATAATGAAAAACTGTTTTTT | TRBV29-1 | NA | NA | TRBJ1-4
CASSLVGQGNYEQYF | TGTGCCAGCAGTTTGGTGGGACAGGGGAACTACGAGCAGTACTTC | TRBV28 | TRBD1 | NA | TRBJ2-7
CASSRGIREKLFF | TGTGCCAGCAGCAGGGGGATTAGAGAAAAACTGTTTTTT | TRBV7-6 | NA | NA | TRBJ1-4
CASSSPPTGRNTEAFF | TGTGCCAGCAGCTCTCCCCCGACAGGGAGGAACACTGAAGCTTTCTTT | TRBV5-4 | TRBD1 | NA | TRBJ1-1
CASSLSNQETQYF | TGCGCCAGCAGCTTGTCCAACCAAGAGACCCAGTACTTC | TRBV5-1 | NA | NA | TRBJ2-5
CASRFQGAYNEQFF | TGTGCCAGCAGATTCCAAGGCGCCTACAATGAGCAGTTCTTC | TRBV7-8 | NA | NA | TRBJ2-1
CASSLSAKGTVVGSYNEQFF | TGTGCCAGCAGCTTGTCGGCTAAAGGCACTGTGGTGGGATCCTACAATGAGCAGTTCTTC | TRBV5-4 | NA | NA | TRBJ2-1
CASSLVGLAGGNEQFF | TGTGCCAGCAGCTTGGTCGGGCTAGCCGGTGGGAATGAGCAGTTCTTC | TRBV5-8 | NA | NA | TRBJ2-1
CAISPGTSGNNEQFF | TGTGCCATCAGTCCCGGGACTAGCGGAAACAATGAGCAGTTCTTC | TRBV10-3 | TRBD2 | NA | TRBJ2-1
CASSVGLGDQPQHF | TGTGCCAGCAGTGTCGGATTGGGGGATCAGCCCCAGCATTTT | TRBV28 | NA | NA | TRBJ1-5